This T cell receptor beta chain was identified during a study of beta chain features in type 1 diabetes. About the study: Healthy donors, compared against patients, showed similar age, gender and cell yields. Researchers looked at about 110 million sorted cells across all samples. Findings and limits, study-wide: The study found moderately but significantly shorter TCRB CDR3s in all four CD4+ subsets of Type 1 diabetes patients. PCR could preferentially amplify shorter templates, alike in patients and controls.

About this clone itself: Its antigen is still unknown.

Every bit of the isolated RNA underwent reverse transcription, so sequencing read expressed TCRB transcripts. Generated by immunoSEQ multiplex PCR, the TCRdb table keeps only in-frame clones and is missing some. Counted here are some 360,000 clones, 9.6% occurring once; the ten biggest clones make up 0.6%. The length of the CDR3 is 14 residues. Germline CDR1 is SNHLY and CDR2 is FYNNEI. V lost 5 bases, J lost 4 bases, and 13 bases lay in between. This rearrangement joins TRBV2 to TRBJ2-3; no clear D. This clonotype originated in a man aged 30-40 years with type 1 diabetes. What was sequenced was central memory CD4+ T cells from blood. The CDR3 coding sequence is TGTGCCAGCAGTATCTCTTACCTCGCAGATACGCAGTATTTT. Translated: CASSISYLADTQYF.